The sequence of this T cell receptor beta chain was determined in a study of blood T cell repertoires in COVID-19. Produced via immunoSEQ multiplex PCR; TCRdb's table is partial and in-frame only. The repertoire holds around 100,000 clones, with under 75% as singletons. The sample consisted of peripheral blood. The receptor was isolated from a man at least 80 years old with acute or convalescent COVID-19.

The CDR3 nucleotides are TGCGCCAGCAGCCCCCCTAGCGGCGGGTTCCAGGAGACCCAGTACTTC. Protein: CASSPPSGGFQETQYF. This chain joins TRBV4-1 and TRBJ2-5; 7 bases map to TRBD2. Germline V gene lookup returns CDR1 MGHRA and CDR2 YSYEKL. This CDR3 comprises 16 residues. V lost 4 bases to trimming and J lost 5 bases; unmatched junction nucleotides: 13.